The 25 T cell receptor beta chains presented below share a single source sample, sequenced in a study of cytomegalovirus exposure and HLA in healthy donors. The PCR was carried out with 60 Vbeta primers and 13 Jbeta primers. Method: immunoSEQ multiplex PCR; TCRdb's copy keeps in-frame clones and lacks some. The sample contains fewer than 60,000 clones, approximately 52% of which appear only once. Sequencing was carried out using PBMCs. The receptor source for this set is a human donor in good health.

V is TRBV30 and J is TRBJ1-1, with D unresolved. The length of the CDR3 is 11 residues. Deletions cut 4 bases from V and 8 bases from J, with 11 bases between. Germline V lookup: CDR1 GTSNPN, CDR2 SVGIG (reference sequence). The CDR3 coding sequence is TGTGCCTGGAAAGCAAACCGGGAAGCTTTCTTT. Protein sequence: CAWKANREAFF.

The table lists this clone with a few counts. The rearrangement links TRBV2 to TRBJ1-6, with 8 positions matching TRBD1. CDR3 length: 14 residues. V lost 6 bases and J lost 7; bases outside the gene matches: 5. In germline, CDR1 is SNHLY, CDR2 FYNNEI. The CDR3 DNA is TGTGCCAGCAGGGGGACAGGAGAAAATTCACCCCTCCACTTT. Its protein is CASRGTGENSPLHF.

The CDR3 nucleotides read TGTGCCAGCAGCTTTGGGACAGGGTTAATCGATGAGCAGTTCTTC. This sequence encodes CASSFGTGLIDEQFF. J is TRBJ2-1 and V is TRBV11-3, with 9 bases lining up with TRBD1. V dropped 3 bases and J dropped 8; count of bases not matched to a gene: 8. Germline assignment: CDR1 SGHNT and CDR2 YENEEA. There are 15 residues in the CDR3.

This clone showed up just a few times. The genes are TRBV7-9 and TRBJ2-2; 9 positions agree with TRBD1. The CDR3 is 15 residues long. Germline CDR1 and CDR2: SEHNR and FQNEAQ (reference sequence). J lost 7 bases, V lost 7 bases, and 10 bases had no gene match. Here the CDR3 DNA reads TGTGCCAGCAACCCGCCCGGGACAGGGTTCGGGGAGCTGTTTTTT. It specifies CASNPPGTGFGELFF.

The CDR3 DNA follows: TGTGCCAGCAGTTTGCTGGACAGAGTCGATCAGCCCCAGCATTTT. It encodes CASSLLDRVDQPQHF. The chain couples TRBV27 to TRBJ1-5; TRBD1 is a possible D gene (6 bases). The CDR3 length is 15 residues. V lost 3 bases and J lost 5, with 14 bases in between. From germline, CDR1 is MNHEY and CDR2 SMNVEV (reference sequence).

This clone has only a few counts. Other DNA sequences in the sample encode the same CDR3. J is TRBJ2-3 and V is TRBV7-3, with D possibly being TRBD1 (6 bases). From germline, CDR1 is SGHTA and CDR2 FQGTGA. Trimming took 4 bases from V and 0 from J, leaving 8 bases between them. CDR3 length equals 14 residues. The CDR3 region is CASSSGQSTDTQYF. Written as DNA, the CDR3 is TGTGCCAGCAGCTCAGGACAGAGCACAGATACGCAGTATTTT.

This clone occurred once. The same CDR3 also results from other DNA sequences found in this sample. V is TRBV18 and J is TRBJ2-7; 10 positions agree with TRBD1. V dropped 3 bases and J dropped 2; count of bases not matched to a gene: 1. This CDR3 comprises 14 residues. Germline CDR1 reads KGHSH; CDR2 reads LQKENI. CDR3 sequence (DNA): TGTGCCAGCTCACCCGGACAGGGGGCCTACGAGCAGTACTTC. Protein sequence: CASSPGQGAYEQYF.

The chain links TRBV12-5 to TRBJ2-5, with D maybe TRBD2 (6 bases). CDR3 size: 13 residues. Trimming shortened V by 3 bases and J by 4 bases, and 9 bases separated the two germline ends. Germline-derived CDR1 and CDR2 are LGHNT and FRNRAP. CDR3 nucleotides: TGTGCTAGTGGTTTTGGAGGGGCAGAGACCCAGTACTTC. As protein: CASGFGGAETQYF.

The rearrangement joins TRBV4-1 to TRBJ2-5; 7 positions agree with TRBD2. CDR3 length: 16 amino acids. Germline V CDR1 and CDR2: MGHRA, YSYEKL. Trimming at V came to 0 bases and at J to 5 bases, leaving 9 bases not matched to a gene. The CDR3 sequence is CASSQDGGGGVETQYF. The CDR3 DNA reads as TGCGCCAGCAGCCAAGATGGGGGGGGAGGCGTGGAGACCCAGTACTTC.

V usage is TRBV27 and J usage is TRBJ2-1; 9 bases align to TRBD2. Germline V gene lookup returns CDR1 MNHEY and CDR2 SMNVEV (reference sequence). CDR3 length: 17 amino acids. V lost 5 bases to trimming and J lost 0 bases; unmatched junction nucleotides: 8. The CDR3 nucleotides read TGTGCCAGCAGTGTACGACTAGCGGTAAGCTCCTACAATGAGCAGTTCTTC. It encodes CASSVRLAVSSYNEQFF.

This chain links TRBV4-2 with TRBJ2-5, with D maybe TRBD2 (6 bases). The V end lost 3 bases, the J end lost 4 bases, and 30 bases lay between the germline ends. CDR3 length: 20 amino acids. Germline-derived CDR1 and CDR2 are LGHNA and YNFKEQ. CDR3 sequence: CASSQKAPIGGATQGETQYF. The CDR3 DNA follows: TGTGCCAGCAGCCAGAAAGCCCCAATCGGCGGGGCAACCCAAGGAGAGACCCAGTACTTC.

The chain combines TRBV7-9 with TRBJ1-6, with 7 bases aligning to TRBD1. This CDR3 is 14 amino acids long. Per germline, CDR1 SEHNR and CDR2 FQNEAQ (reference sequence). V lost 4 bases and J lost 11; bases outside the gene matches: 8. CDR3 sequence: CASSSQGIFPPLHF. As DNA, the CDR3 is TGTGCCAGCAGCTCACAGGGGATTTTTCCACCCCTCCACTTT.

The V call is TRBV7-2, the J call TRBJ1-4; 7 positions match TRBD1. Germline V gene lookup returns CDR1 SGHTA and CDR2 FQGNSA. The junction had 7 bases not matched to a gene; V was cut back by 5 bases and J by 4 bases. This CDR3 spans 15 amino acids. The CDR3 is CASSRGDSYNEKLFF. As DNA, the CDR3 is TGTGCCAGCAGCCGCGGGGACAGTTATAATGAAAAACTGTTTTTT. Looking up the rest from reference TRBV7-2 and TRBJ1-4 gives the full variable domain: GAGVSQSPSNKVTEKGKDVELRCDPISGHTALYWYRQSLGQGLEFLIYFQGNSAPDKSGLPSDRFSAERTGGSVSTLTIQRTQQEDSAVYLCASSRGDSYNEKLFFGSGTQLSVL.

V gene TRBV5-8 combines with J gene TRBJ1-3; TRBD1 is a possible D gene (5 bases). Trimming shortened V by 2 bases and J by 4 bases, and 19 bases separated the two germline ends. The V gene's germline CDR1 is SGHTS and CDR2 YDEGEE. The CDR3 has 17 residues. The DNA of the CDR3 is TGTGCCAGCAGCTTTCTCCCCGGGGGATTAGAAGGAAACACCATATATTTT. Encoded protein: CASSFLPGGLEGNTIYF. The whole variable domain, remainder taken from reference TRBV5-8 and TRBJ1-3, is EAGVTQSPTHLIKTRGQQATLRCSPISGHTSVYWYQQALGLGLQFLLWYDEGEERNRGNFPPRFSGRQFPNYSSELNVNALELEDSALYLCASSFLPGGLEGNTIYFGEGSWLTVV.

This chain links TRBV6-5 with TRBJ2-7, with a possible D match to TRBD1 (5 bases). Germline V gives CDR1 MNHEY, CDR2 SVGAGI. Trimming pared 5 bases from V and 4 bases from J, leaving 9 bases between. The CDR3 has 12 amino acids. The CDR3 nucleotides read TGTGCCAGCAGTCACAGGCGTTACGAGCAGTACTTC. Translated, it gives CASSHRRYEQYF.

This clone showed up just a few times. In the same sample, other DNA sequences code for this CDR3. The chain recombines TRBV6-5 with TRBJ2-7; 8 nucleotides line up with TRBD1. V gave up 0 bases and J gave up 2 bases; unmatched junction bases: 3. The CDR3 spans 15 residues. Per germline, CDR1 MNHEY and CDR2 SVGAGI. CDR3 region: CASSYSGTGTYEQYF. Here the CDR3 DNA reads TGTGCCAGCAGTTACTCAGGGACAGGAACCTACGAGCAGTACTTC.

The chain couples TRBV5-6 to TRBJ1-2, with D hard to call. This CDR3 spans 14 amino acids. The V gene lost 1 base and the J gene lost 2 bases, with 9 bases spanning the gap. Germline lookup yields CDR1 SGHDT and CDR2 YYEEEE. CDR3 nucleotide sequence: TGTGCCAGCAGCTTGTTACAGCGGAACTATGGCTACACCTTC. Translated: CASSLLQRNYGYTF. Combining the CDR3 with reference TRBV5-6 and TRBJ1-2 gives the whole variable domain DAGVTQSPTHLIKTRGQQVTLRCSPKSGHDTVSWYQQALGQGPQFIFQYYEEEERQRGNFPDRFSGHQFPNYSSELNVNALLLGDSALYLCASSLLQRNYGYTFGSGTRLTVV.

This clone turned up a few times. The V gene is TRBV30, the J gene TRBJ1-2; D not certain. The CDR3 has 13 amino acids. Germline V gene data show CDR1 as GTSNPN and CDR2 as SVGIG (reference sequence). Trimming left V 5 bases short and J 3 bases short, with 13 bases between. The CDR3 sequence is CAWYPTSYYGYTF. CDR3 DNA sequence: TGTGCCTGGTACCCCACCAGTTACTATGGCTACACCTTC.

V and J are TRBV6-1 and TRBJ1-5; D might be TRBD1 (5 bases). The CDR3 runs to 14 residues. Germline CDR1 reads MNHNS; CDR2 reads SASEGT. Trimming took 6 bases from V and 3 from J, leaving 12 bases between them. CDR3 bases: TGTGCCAGCAGCCCAGACAGTGTCAATCAGCCCCAGCATTTT. It translates to CASSPDSVNQPQHF.

This CDR3 is CASSPPGQPPEAFF. CDR3 in DNA: TGTGCCAGCTCACCGCCGGGACAGCCTCCGGAGGCTTTCTTT. This chain joins TRBV18 and TRBJ1-1, with 7 bases that match TRBD1. The CDR3 loop spans 14 amino acids. In germline, CDR1 is KGHSH, CDR2 LQKENI. With 3 bases clipped from V and 11 bases from J, the junction kept 12 bases outside the gene matches. Full variable domain (remainder filled in from reference TRBV18 and TRBJ1-1): NAGVMQNPRHLVRRRGQEARLRCSPMKGHSHVYWYRQLPEEGLKFMVYLQKENIIDESGMPKERFSAEFPKEGPSILRIQQVVRGDSAAYFCASSPPGQPPEAFFGQGTRLTVV.

As to this clone: A read error may produce the germline difference seen at one junction end. The CDR3 sequence: CASTYGTGPTEAFF. In DNA, the CDR3 is TGTGCCAGCACTTACGGGACAGGGCCCACTGAAGCTTTCTTT. This sequence joins TRBV6-5 and TRBJ1-1, with TRBD1 matching over 9 bases. CDR1 is MNHEY, CDR2 SVGAGI, per germline. This CDR3 is built from 14 residues.

Regarding this clone: Other DNA sequences in this specimen translate into the identical CDR3. The chain has TRBV6-5 and TRBJ2-7, with 8 bases identical to TRBD2. The CDR3 is 14 amino acids. Unmatched junction bases numbered 7, after V lost 9 bases and J lost 0 bases. Germline lookup yields CDR1 MNHEY and CDR2 SVGAGI. The CDR3 is CASRSGGHSYEQYF. The CDR3 DNA reads TGTGCCAGTAGGAGCGGGGGACACTCCTACGAGCAGTACTTC.

The chain carries TRBV4-1 and TRBJ1-5; TRBD1 is a possible D gene (5 bases). This CDR3 region has 20 residues. V lost 4 bases to trimming and J lost 1 base, with 26 bases between them. Germline V gene sequence: CDR1 MGHRA, CDR2 YSYEKL. The CDR3 DNA reads TGCGCCAGCAGCCCCCGCCTAACGCGGGGGTCCCCTTTAAGCAATCAGCCCCAGCATTTT. Its protein product is CASSPRLTRGSPLSNQPQHF.

V and J are TRBV18 and TRBJ1-5; the match to TRBD1 covers 11 bases. From germline, CDR1 is KGHSH and CDR2 LQKENI. This CDR3 is 15 amino acids long. After removal of 2 bases from V and 7 bases from J, the junction contained 4 bases not matched to a gene. CDR3 in DNA: TGTGCCAGCTCACCAGGGACAGGGGGTCAACAGCCCCAGCATTTT. It is translated as CASSPGTGGQQPQHF.

This clone was picked up a small number of times. The chain uses TRBV10-3 and TRBJ2-3, with D maybe TRBD2 (7 bases). V dropped 4 bases and J dropped 5 bases, with 10 bases sitting between them. Germline loops: CDR1 ENHRY, CDR2 SYGVKD. This CDR3 is 13 amino acids long. The CDR3, as DNA: TGTGCCATCAGTGTTAGGGGGGGAGATACGCAGTATTTT. Amino acid sequence: CAISVRGGDTQYF.